This TCR beta chain was sequenced in a study of T-cell memory formation after mild COVID-19. Study observations and caveats: Among clones contracting day 15 to 85, CD4/CD8 was balanced, whereas later expanders leaned CD4+. Mostly located in CM and EM were contracting CD4+ clones, with contracting CD8+ clones located in EMRA.

TCRdb called the 5' RACE reads again in MiXCR, with one record for every CDR3 protein. Among about 560,000 distinct CDR3 sequences listed, about 20% were seen once. This CDR3 has 14 amino acids. Between the trimmed V and J ends, which lost 6 bases and 4 bases, there was a span of 12 bases. Many counts were recorded for this clonotype. The antigen remains undetermined. Sequences were obtained from PBMCs or a T cell subset sorted from them (not recorded which). This sequence was found in an adult woman who had mild COVID-19 (a few samples of this study predate the infection). Cell type and time point are not known. The chain carries TRBV12-3 or TRBV12-4 and TRBJ2-2; TRBD1 might be the D (5 bases). CDR3 in amino acids: CASSSGIGTGELFF. The CDR3 DNA reads as TGTGCCAGCAGCTCAGGGATTGGCACCGGGGAGCTGTTTTTT.